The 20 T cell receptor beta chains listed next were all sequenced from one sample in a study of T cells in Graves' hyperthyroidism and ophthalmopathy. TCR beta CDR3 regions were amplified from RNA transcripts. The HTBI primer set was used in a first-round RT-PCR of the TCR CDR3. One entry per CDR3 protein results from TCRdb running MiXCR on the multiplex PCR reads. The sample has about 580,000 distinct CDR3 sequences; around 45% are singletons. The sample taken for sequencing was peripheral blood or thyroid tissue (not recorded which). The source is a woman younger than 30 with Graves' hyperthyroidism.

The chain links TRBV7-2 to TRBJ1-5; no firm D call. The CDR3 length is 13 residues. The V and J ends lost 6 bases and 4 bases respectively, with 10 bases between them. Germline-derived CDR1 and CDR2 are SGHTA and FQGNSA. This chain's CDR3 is CASRGKRNQPQHF. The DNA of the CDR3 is TGTGCCAGCAGGGGGAAAAGAAATCAGCCCCAGCATTTT. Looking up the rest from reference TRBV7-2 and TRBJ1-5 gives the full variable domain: GAGVSQSPSNKVTEKGKDVELRCDPISGHTALYWYRQSLGQGLEFLIYFQGNSAPDKSGLPSDRFSAERTGGSVSTLTIQRTQQEDSAVYLCASRGKRNQPQHFGDGTRLSIL.

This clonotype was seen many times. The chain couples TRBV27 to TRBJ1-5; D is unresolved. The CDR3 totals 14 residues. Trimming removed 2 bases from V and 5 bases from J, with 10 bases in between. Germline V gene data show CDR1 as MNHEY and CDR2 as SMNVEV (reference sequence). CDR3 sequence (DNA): TGTGCCAGCAGTTTACAGCAGGTGGATCAGCCCCAGCATTTT. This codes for CASSLQQVDQPQHF.

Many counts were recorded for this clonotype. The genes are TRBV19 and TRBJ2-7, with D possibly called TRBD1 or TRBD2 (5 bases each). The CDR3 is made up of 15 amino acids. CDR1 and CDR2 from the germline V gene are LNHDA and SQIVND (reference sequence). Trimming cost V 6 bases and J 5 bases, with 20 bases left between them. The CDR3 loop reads CASRPGTQGPDEQYF. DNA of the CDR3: TGTGCCAGTAGGCCCGGGACCCAAGGGCCGGACGAGCAGTACTTC.

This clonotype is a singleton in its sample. The CDR3 is CAISEQDGNYGYTEAFF. Here the CDR3 DNA reads TGTGCCATCAGTGAACAGGACGGCAACTATGGCTACACTGAAGCTTTCTTT. The chain carries TRBV10-3 and TRBJ1-1, with a tentative D call TRBD1 (5 bases). Germline lookup yields CDR1 ENHRY and CDR2 SYGVKD. Trimming took 3 bases from V and 3 from J, leaving 20 bases between them. The length of the CDR3 is 17 residues.

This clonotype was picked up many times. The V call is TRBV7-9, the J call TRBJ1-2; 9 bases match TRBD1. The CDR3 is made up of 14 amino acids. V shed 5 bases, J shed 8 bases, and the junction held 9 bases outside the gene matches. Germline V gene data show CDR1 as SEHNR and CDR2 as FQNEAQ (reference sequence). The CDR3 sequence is CASSAMDRGGGYTF. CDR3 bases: TGTGCCAGCAGCGCTATGGACAGGGGAGGAGGCTACACCTTC.

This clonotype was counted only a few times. CDR3 in DNA: TGTGCCAGTAGTATAACTTCGACAGGAATCACTGAAGCTTTCTTT. Translated, it gives CASSITSTGITEAFF. The rearrangement uses TRBV19 and TRBJ1-1; a weak D match, TRBD1 (6 bases). Germline V gives CDR1 LNHDA, CDR2 SQIVND (reference sequence). Trimming shortened V by 2 bases and J by 4 bases, and 14 bases separated the two germline ends. This CDR3 is 15 amino acids long.

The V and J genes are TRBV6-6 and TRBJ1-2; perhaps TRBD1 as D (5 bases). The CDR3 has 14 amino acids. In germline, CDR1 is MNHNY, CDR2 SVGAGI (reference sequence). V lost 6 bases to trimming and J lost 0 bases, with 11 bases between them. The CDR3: CASSLTDSNYGYTF. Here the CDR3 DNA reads TGTGCCAGCAGCCTGACAGACTCTAACTATGGCTACACCTTC.

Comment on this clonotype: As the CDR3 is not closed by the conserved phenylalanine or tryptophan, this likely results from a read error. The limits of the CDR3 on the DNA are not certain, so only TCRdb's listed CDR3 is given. CDR3: CASSTRQG. The V call is TRBV7-2, the J call TRBJ2-7; TRBD1 reflects the table's D call only, with no check against the DNA. The CDR3 length is 8 residues, termini included. CDR1 and CDR2 from the germline V gene are SGHTA and FQGNSA.

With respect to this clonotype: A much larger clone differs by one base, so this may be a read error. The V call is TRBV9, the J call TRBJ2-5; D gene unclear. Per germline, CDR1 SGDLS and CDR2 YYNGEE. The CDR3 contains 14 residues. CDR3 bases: TGTGTCAGCAGCCAAACGGGTTCCCAAGAGACCCAGTACTTC. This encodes CVSSQTGSQETQYF.

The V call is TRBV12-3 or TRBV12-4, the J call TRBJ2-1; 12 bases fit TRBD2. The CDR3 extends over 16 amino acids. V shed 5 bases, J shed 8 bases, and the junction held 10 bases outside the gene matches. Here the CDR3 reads CASSNPSGRAGDEQFF. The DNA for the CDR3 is TGTGCCAGCAGTAATCCTAGCGGGAGGGCTGGGGATGAGCAGTTCTTC.

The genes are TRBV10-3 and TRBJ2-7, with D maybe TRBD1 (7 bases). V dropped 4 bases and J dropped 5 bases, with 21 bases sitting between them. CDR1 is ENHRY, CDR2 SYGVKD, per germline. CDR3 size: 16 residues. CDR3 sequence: CAISATTQGGVDEQYF. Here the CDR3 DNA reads TGTGCCATCAGTGCTACAACCCAGGGGGGTGTGGACGAGCAGTACTTC.

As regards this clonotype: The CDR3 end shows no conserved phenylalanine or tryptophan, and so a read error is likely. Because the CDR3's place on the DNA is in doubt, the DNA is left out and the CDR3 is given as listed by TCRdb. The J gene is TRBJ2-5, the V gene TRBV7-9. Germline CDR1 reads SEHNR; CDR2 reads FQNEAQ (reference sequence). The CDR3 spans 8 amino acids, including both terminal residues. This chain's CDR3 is CASSQQLT.

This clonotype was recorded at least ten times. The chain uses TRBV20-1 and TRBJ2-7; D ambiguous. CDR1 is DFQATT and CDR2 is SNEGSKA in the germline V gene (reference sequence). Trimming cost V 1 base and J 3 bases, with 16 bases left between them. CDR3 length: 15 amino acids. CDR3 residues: CSARVGSWSNYEQYF. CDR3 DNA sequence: TGCAGTGCTAGAGTTGGAAGTTGGTCAAACTACGAGCAGTACTTC.

The CDR3 here is CSSSTDRVGGYTF. The CDR3 coding sequence is TGCAGCTCATCGACGGACAGGGTCGGGGGCTACACCTTC. The chain couples TRBV29-1 to TRBJ1-2; 8 positions match TRBD1. The CDR3 runs to 13 residues. V shed 8 bases, J shed 8 bases, and the junction held 13 bases outside the gene matches. CDR1 SQVTM and CDR2 ANQGSEA come from the germline V gene.

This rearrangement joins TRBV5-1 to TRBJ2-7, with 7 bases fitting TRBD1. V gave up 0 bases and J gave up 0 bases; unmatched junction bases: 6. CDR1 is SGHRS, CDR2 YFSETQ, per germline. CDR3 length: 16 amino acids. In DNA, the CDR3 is TGCGCCAGCAGCTTGGAGGGACAGACAAGCTCCTACGAGCAGTACTTC. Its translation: CASSLEGQTSSYEQYF.

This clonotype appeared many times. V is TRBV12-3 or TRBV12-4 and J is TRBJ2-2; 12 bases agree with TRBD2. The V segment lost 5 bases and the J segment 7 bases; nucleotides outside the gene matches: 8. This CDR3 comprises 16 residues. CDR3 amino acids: CASSQLAGGIVGELFF. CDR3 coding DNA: TGTGCCAGCAGTCAGCTAGCGGGAGGGATCGTCGGGGAGCTGTTTTTT.

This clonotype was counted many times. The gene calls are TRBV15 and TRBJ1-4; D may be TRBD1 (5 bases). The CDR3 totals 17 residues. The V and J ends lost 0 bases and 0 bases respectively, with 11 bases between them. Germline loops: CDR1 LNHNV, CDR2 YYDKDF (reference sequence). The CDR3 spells CATSRDWGRATNEKLFF. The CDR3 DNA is TGTGCCACCAGCAGAGATTGGGGACGGGCAACTAATGAAAAACTGTTTTTT.

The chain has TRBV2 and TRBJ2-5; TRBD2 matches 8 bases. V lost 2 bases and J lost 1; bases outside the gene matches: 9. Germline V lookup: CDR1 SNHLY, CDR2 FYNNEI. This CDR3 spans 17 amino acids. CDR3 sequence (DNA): TGTGCCAGCAGTGAACAGAGACCGGGAGGGCCCCAAGAGACCCAGTACTTC. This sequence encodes CASSEQRPGGPQETQYF.

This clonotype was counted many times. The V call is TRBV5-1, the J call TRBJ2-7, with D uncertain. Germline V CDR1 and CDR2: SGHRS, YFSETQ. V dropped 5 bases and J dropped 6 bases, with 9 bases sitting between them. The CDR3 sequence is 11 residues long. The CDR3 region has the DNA TGCGCCAGCAGTTCAGCTGGCGAGCAGTACTTC. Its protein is CASSSAGEQYF.

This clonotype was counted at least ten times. CDR3 region: CASSLIKGTSEQFF. The CDR3, as DNA: TGTGCCAGCAGCTTAATTAAGGGGACTAGCGAGCAGTTCTTC. The rearrangement uses TRBV11-2 and TRBJ2-1, with TRBD2 identical over 9 bases. In germline, CDR1 is SGHAT, CDR2 FQNNGV. This CDR3 is built from 14 residues. The V gene end was trimmed by 2 bases and the J gene end by 10 bases; junction bases not matched to a gene: 6.